This TCR beta chain was captured in a study of blood T cell repertoires in COVID-19 (dated by TCRdb to 2018 to 2021). A note on the overall study: The collaborator samples originated in the United States, Italy and Spain and spanned the acute and convalescent phases of COVID-19. Deeply sampled blood TCRbeta repertoires from subjects exposed to, actively infected with, or recovered from COVID-19 were included in the dataset. Samples were obtained from the ongoing ImmuneRACE study (first 160 participants) and from about 1,300 subjects provided by 6 global collaborators. HLA class I and class II types, where available, came from metadata supplied by the sample provider rather than from assay-based typing. A freely available public database, intended as a resource for researchers studying the immune response to SARS-CoV-2, is where the repertoires were released. The material from the prospective study consisted of cDNA or gDNA derived from T cells, B-cell-depleted T cells, or PBMCs. Sample metadata almost always included a de-identified subject ID, COVID-19 status, age in years and sex. Beyond this particular receptor, the publication reports: Clinical and demographic metadata were provided uncurated, with the amount varying by source and participant.

Trimming takes 6 bases from V and 4 bases from J, and the germline ends sit 24 bases apart. The CDR3 runs 17 residues from the cysteine to the phenylalanine. Only the CDR3 part of the read is kept: 51 bases, read in frame from the first base. CDR1 and CDR2, looked up from the germline V gene, are KGHSH and LQKENI. TCRbeta CDR3 regions were amplified from genomic DNA using the immunoSEQ Assay, a bias-controlled multiplex PCR. Regarding the original processing steps: Nucleated cell counts per sample were estimated from amplification of reference gene primers within the assay. To quantify the absolute abundance of each unique TCRbeta CDR3 rearrangement, sequence reads were collapsed and filtered. For each sample, productive Simpson clonality was calculated as the square root of Simpson's diversity index across productive rearrangements. Sourced from immuneACCESS, this table was stored by TCRdb with only in-frame sequences that have V and J called. A share of the clones is absent; for the studies checked, an unresolved V gene accounts for under half, and the remainder has no known explanation. The V and J calls and clone size are taken from that table; D and trimming were inferred from the DNA. This sample lists roughly 70,000 clones; roughly 86% were detected once. The top ten clonotypes cover less than 4% of the sample.

Whole blood was collected in K2EDTA tubes by collaborating institutions according to the institutions' own protocols. For TCRbeta analysis, collaborators shipped samples in one of three forms: frozen whole blood, isolated PBMCs, or DNA extracted from either of those sample types. To note about this clone: The target of this receptor is not known. Base qualities are not provided; no much larger clone lies one nucleotide away.

The receptor was derived from a man aged 65 to 79 with active COVID-19. Sample: peripheral blood. The chain is assembled from TRBV18 and TRBJ1-1; the D gene is possibly TRBD1, with 5 bases matching. The DNA sequence is TGTGCCAGCTCGTTGGGGTCGGCGGCCACCGGGGGCACTGAAGCTTTCTTT. It encodes CASSLGSAATGGTEAFF.